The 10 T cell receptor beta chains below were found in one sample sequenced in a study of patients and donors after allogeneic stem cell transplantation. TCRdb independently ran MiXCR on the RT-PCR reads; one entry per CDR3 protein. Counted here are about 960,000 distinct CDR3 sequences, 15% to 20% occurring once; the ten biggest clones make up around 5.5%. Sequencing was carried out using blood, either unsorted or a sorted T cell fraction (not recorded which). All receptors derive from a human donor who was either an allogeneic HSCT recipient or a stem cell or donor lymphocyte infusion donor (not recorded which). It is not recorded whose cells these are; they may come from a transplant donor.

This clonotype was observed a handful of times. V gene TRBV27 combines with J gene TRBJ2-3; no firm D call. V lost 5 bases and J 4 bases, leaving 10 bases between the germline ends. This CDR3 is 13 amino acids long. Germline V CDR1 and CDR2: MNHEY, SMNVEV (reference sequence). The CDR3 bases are TGTGCCAGCAGTGCCAGTCGGCCAGATACGCAGTATTTT. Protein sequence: CASSASRPDTQYF.

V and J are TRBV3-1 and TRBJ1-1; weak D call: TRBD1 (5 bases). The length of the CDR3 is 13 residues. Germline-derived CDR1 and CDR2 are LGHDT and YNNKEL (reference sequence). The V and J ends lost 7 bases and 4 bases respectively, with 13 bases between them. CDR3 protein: CASNVRGGTEAFF. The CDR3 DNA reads TGTGCCAGCAACGTCCGGGGGGGCACTGAAGCTTTCTTT.

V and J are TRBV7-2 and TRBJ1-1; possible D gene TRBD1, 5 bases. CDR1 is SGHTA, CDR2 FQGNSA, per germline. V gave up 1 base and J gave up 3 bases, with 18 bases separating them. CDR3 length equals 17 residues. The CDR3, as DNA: TGTGCCAGCAGCTTAGGTAAATTATCTGGGGGAGACACTGAAGCTTTCTTT. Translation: CASSLGKLSGGDTEAFF.

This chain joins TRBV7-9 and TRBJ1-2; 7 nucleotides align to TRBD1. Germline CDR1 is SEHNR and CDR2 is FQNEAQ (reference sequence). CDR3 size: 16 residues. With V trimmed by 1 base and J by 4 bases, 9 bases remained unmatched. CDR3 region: CASSLGIRQGGYGYTF. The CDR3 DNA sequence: TGTGCCAGCAGCTTAGGGATCCGACAGGGTGGCTATGGCTACACCTTC.

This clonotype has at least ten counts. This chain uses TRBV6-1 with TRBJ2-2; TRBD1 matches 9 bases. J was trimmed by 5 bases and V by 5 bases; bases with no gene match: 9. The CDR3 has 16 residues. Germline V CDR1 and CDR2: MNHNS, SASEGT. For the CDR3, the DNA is TGTGCCAGCAGTATAAACAGGGGGCGCAGGACCGGGGAGCTGTTTTTT. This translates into CASSINRGRRTGELFF.

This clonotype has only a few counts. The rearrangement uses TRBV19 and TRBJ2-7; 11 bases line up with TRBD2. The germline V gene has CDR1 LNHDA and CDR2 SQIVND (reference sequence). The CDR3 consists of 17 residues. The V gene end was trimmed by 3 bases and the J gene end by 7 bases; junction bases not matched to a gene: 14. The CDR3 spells CASSIYLLAGGPGEQYF. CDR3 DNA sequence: TGTGCCAGTAGTATTTATCTTCTAGCGGGAGGCCCGGGGGAGCAGTACTTC.

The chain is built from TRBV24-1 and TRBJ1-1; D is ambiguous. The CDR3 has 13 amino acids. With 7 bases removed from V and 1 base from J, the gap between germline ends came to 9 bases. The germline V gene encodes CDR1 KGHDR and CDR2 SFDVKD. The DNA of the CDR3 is TGTGCCACCAGAGGGTCCGGGAACACTGAAGCTTTCTTT. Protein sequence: CATRGSGNTEAFF.

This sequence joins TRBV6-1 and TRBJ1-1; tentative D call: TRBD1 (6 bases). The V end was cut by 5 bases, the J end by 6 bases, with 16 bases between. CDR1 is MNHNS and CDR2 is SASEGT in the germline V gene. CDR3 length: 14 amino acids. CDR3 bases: TGTGCCAGCAGTCCAGAGGGGGGGCGATCTGAAGCTTTCTTT. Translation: CASSPEGGRSEAFF.

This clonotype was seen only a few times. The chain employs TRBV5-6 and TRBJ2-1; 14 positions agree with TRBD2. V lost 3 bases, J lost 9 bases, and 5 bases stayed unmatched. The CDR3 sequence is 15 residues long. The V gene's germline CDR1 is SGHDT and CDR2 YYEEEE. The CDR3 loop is CASSWGLAGASEQFF. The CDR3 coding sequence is TGTGCCAGCAGCTGGGGACTAGCGGGGGCAAGTGAGCAGTTCTTC.

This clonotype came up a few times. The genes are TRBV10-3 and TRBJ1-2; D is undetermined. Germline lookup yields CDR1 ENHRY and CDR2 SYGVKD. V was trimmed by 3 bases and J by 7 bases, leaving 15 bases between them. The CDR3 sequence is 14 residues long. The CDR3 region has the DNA TGTGCCATCAGTGAAAATGACCTAAGGAGTGGCTACACCTTC. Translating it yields CAISENDLRSGYTF.